This TCR beta chain originates from a study of spatial heterogeneity in lung cancer. The wider study: Sequencing consistently turned up more beta-chain sequences than alpha-chain sequences. Broader study findings: Counts of expanded alpha and beta TCRs within tumors tracked the tumor nonsynonymous mutation count.

A unique molecular identifier was carried by every single TCR cDNA molecule. One entry per CDR3 protein, called by TCRdb with MiXCR from the 5' RACE reads. The data show fewer than 4,500 distinct CDR3 sequences, about a third seen once. Time point indicated: sample taken at primary tumor resection. The donors were about 67 patients with non-small cell lung cancer that was early-stage and untreated. Unsorted samples of tumor, nontumor lung or frozen PBMC had their whole RNA sequenced. The J segment lost 1 base and the V segment lost 3 bases, leaving 5 bases of the junction unmatched. CDR3 length: 15 residues. Germline V gene data show CDR1 as DFQATT and CDR2 as SNEGSKA (reference sequence). The sample holds a few counts of this clonotype. Its antigen is not identified.

The chain combines TRBV20-1 with TRBJ2-5; 10 bases map to TRBD2. The source is a female donor with early-stage non-small cell lung cancer. The input for sequencing was lung tumor tissue, taken at surgery. The CDR3 sequence is CSARSSSGSQETQYF. CDR3 DNA: TGCAGTGCTAGGAGCTCTAGCGGGAGCCAAGAGACCCAGTACTTC.